This is a list of T cell receptor beta chains from one sample in a study of glioma-infiltrating T cells after dendritic cell vaccination. Using immunoSEQ multiplex PCR, the repertoire was profiled, and TCRdb retains in-frame clones only, with some absent. Of around 60,000 clones in the sample, over 65% were seen once. The specimen comprised blood, sampled after dendritic cell vaccination. These receptors all stem from a human donor with glioblastoma. Both conserved end residues are part of each CDR3. A D gene is named only where the DNA matches it firmly. Only part of the rows carry a size: once, few, many, or a class if the clone is expanded.

TRBD1	-	TRBV25-1	TRBJ2-1	CASTAGTGGGEQFF	TGTGCCAGCACCGCCGGGACAGGGGGCGGTGAGCAGTTCTTC
-	-	TRBV5-4	TRBJ1-2	CASSLGGYTDYGYTF	TGTGCCAGCAGCTTGGGAGGTTACACCGACTATGGCTACACCTTC
-	-	TRBV6-1	TRBJ1-2	CASSGSDRINGYTF	TGTGCCAGCAGTGGATCTGACAGGATTAATGGCTACACCTTC
-	-	TRBV7-9	TRBJ1-1	CASSLEEGRHTEAFF	TGTGCCAGCAGCTTAGAAGAGGGTCGGCACACTGAAGCTTTCTTT
-	-	TRBV4-2	TRBJ2-3	CASSPESRGSADTQYF	TGTGCCAGCAGCCCAGAATCGCGGGGATCGGCAGATACGCAGTATTTT
TRBD1	-	TRBV6-1	TRBJ1-1	CASSEKRQGAGTEAFF	TGTGCCAGCAGTGAAAAGAGACAGGGGGCAGGGACTGAAGCTTTCTTT
-	-	TRBV18	TRBJ1-1	CASSGARTVTEAFF	TGTGCCAGCTCGGGGGCTCGGACCGTCACTGAAGCTTTCTTT
-	-	TRBV9	TRBJ2-5	CASSSTGRKETQYF	TGTGCCAGCAGCTCAACAGGAAGAAAAGAGACCCAGTACTTC
-	-	TRBV2	TRBJ2-4	CASTPWRGENIQYF	TGTGCCAGCACCCCCTGGAGAGGAGAAAACATTCAGTACTTC
TRBD2	-	TRBV27	TRBJ2-5	CASTPRGTSGGTLRKETQYF	TGTGCCAGCACGCCACGGGGGACTAGCGGGGGGACCCTAAGGAAAGAGACCCAGTACTTC
TRBD1	few	TRBV5-1	TRBJ1-2	CASSPGTGGARYTF	TGCGCCAGCAGCCCCGGGACAGGGGGCGCACGCTACACCTTC
-	-	TRBV25-1	TRBJ2-3	CASSEYVRESTDTQYF	TGTGCCAGCAGTGAATACGTCAGGGAAAGCACAGATACGCAGTATTTT
-	few	TRBV6-5	TRBJ1-5	CASSSLRPNNQPQHF	TGTGCCAGCAGTTCTCTCAGGCCCAACAATCAGCCCCAGCATTTT
-	once	TRBV4-1	TRBJ2-3	CASSHPRLTDTQYF	TGCGCCAGCAGTCACCCCCGACTTACAGATACGCAGTATTTT
TRBD2	-	TRBV7-6	TRBJ2-7	CASSQGLAYEQYF	TGTGCCAGCAGCCAAGGACTAGCTTACGAGCAGTACTTC
TRBD2	-	TRBV10-2	TRBJ2-5	CATRSLLAGQETQYF	TGCGCCACCCGCTCCTTGCTAGCGGGTCAAGAGACCCAGTACTTC
TRBD1	-	TRBV2	TRBJ1-2	CASSVEDRDISGYTF	TGTGCCAGCAGTGTTGAGGACAGGGATATAAGTGGCTACACCTTC
-	-	TRBV6-1	TRBJ1-2	CASSEALGANYGYTF	TGTGCCAGCAGTGAAGCGCTAGGGGCTAACTATGGCTACACCTTC
-	-	TRBV29-1	TRBJ2-7	CSVKRAMDGEQYF	TGCAGCGTAAAGAGGGCTATGGACGGAGAGCAGTACTTC
-	-	TRBV4-3	TRBJ2-5	CASSQGRGPQETQYF	TGCGCCAGCAGCCAAGGGCGGGGGCCCCAAGAGACCCAGTACTTC
-	-	TRBV18	TRBJ2-3	CASSRRQGTDTQYF	TGTGCCAGCTCACGCCGACAGGGCACAGATACGCAGTATTTT
-	-	TRBV7-9	TRBJ2-5	CASSLVAETQYF	TGTGCCAGCAGCTTAGTCGCGGAGACCCAGTACTTC
-	once	TRBV2	TRBJ2-7	CASSTRQNYEQYF	TGTGCCAGCAGTACGAGACAGAATTACGAGCAGTACTTC
TRBD2	-	TRBV7-6	TRBJ2-6	CASSSGRDNSGANVLTF	TGTGCCAGCAGCTCGGGGAGGGATAACTCTGGGGCCAACGTCCTGACTTTC
TRBD1	once	TRBV27	TRBJ1-2	CASSKTQGGNYGYTF	TGTGCCAGCAGTAAAACACAGGGGGGGAACTATGGCTACACCTTC
TRBD2	few	TRBV11-2	TRBJ2-7	CASTGGNRYEQYF	TGTGCCAGTACGGGGGGGAACCGATACGAGCAGTACTTC
TRBD1	few	TRBV5-6	TRBJ2-7	CASSPGTGMREQYF	TGTGCCAGCAGCCCCGGGACAGGGATGCGCGAGCAGTACTTC